One TCR beta chain is described in this entry. Assay used: immunoSEQ multiplex PCR; TCRdb lists only in-frame clones, some missing. The sample records approximately 140,000 clones, more than 80% being singletons. This specimen comes from a study of T cell responses to AZD1222 COVID-19 vaccine. The sample was peripheral blood, taken on day 0 of MenACWY control vaccination. The receptor comes from an adult in good health.

The CDR3 region is CASSLFFRGEDGYTF. The CDR3 coding sequence is TGTGCCAGCAGTTTATTTTTCCGGGGAGAGGATGGCTACACCTTC. This rearrangement joins TRBV27 to TRBJ1-2, with D unclear. Between the trimmed V and J ends, which lost 1 base and 6 bases, there was a span of 15 bases. Per germline, CDR1 MNHEY and CDR2 SMNVEV (reference sequence). This CDR3 has 15 residues.